This TCR beta chain was sequenced in a study of low-dose radiotherapy and immunotherapy resistance in tumors. Regarding time point: after trial treatment. Treatment reported: LDRT plus nivolumab, ipilimumab, low-dose cyclophosphamide and aspirin (RACIN trial). The ends were cut back, 4 bases at V and 0 bases at J, with 16 bases in the middle. Germline CDR1 is LNHDA and CDR2 is SQIVND (reference sequence). The CDR3 consists of 16 residues. This clonotype was counted ten times or more. Primers used for first-strand cDNA, a TRAV- and TRBV-specific set, covered both alpha and beta chains. TCRs were amplified for 15 to 25 PCR cycles with a constant-region primer and V-primer adapter. Each CDR3 protein gets one entry after TCRdb re-called the reads with MiXCR. Of 35,000 to 45,000 distinct CDR3 sequences listed, around a quarter are singletons.

This receptor was taken from a male donor with prostate cancer. Sequenced here: PBMCs, sampled after low-dose radiotherapy plus immunotherapy. The rearrangement joins TRBV19 to TRBJ2-7; D gene unclear. The DNA for the CDR3 is TGTGCCAGTAGTAAGAACGCCCTGGGAAGCTCCTACGAGCAGTACTTC. This gives the protein CASSKNALGSSYEQYF.